The present T cell receptor (beta chain) was sequenced within a study of blood T cell repertoires in COVID-19. The CDR3 is 16 residues long. The junction had 9 bases not matched to a gene; V was cut back by 3 bases and J by 4 bases. Germline V gene sequence: CDR1 KGHSH, CDR2 LQKENI. Libraries were prepared by immunoSEQ multiplex PCR; TCRdb keeps only in-frame clonotypes and omits some of them. The sample yields over 150,000 clones, approximately 80% seen once. This sequence was found in a woman aged 55-75 years with acute or convalescent COVID-19. This chain joins TRBV18 and TRBJ1-5; 7 bases line up with TRBD1. Source material: peripheral blood. The CDR3 protein is CASSPYGGGMNQPQHF. CDR3 nucleotide sequence: TGTGCCAGCTCACCCTATGGAGGGGGCATGAATCAGCCCCAGCATTTT.